This T cell receptor (beta chain) was identified in a study of shared clonotypes between healthy human individuals. Points from the study as a whole: Naive subsets tended to show greater estimated richness than memory subsets.

The CDR3 consists of 13 residues. Germline V gives CDR1 SQVTM, CDR2 ANQGSEA. The V and J ends lost 6 bases and 4 bases respectively, with 16 bases between them. Comment on this clone: What it binds is not known.

When replicate PCRs were run on sorted subsets, they used about 200 ng DNA, approximately 33,000 T cell genomes. TCRdb's table, derived via immunoSEQ multiplex PCR, lists solely in-frame clones and lacks some. The data hold under 350,000 clones, with 87% observed a single time. V usage is TRBV29-1 and J usage is TRBJ2-7; no reliable D call. The sequencing sample was made of memory CD8+ T cells sorted from blood. Regarding subset: CD45RO+ cells pooled with CCR7-negative TemRA cells. The source of this sequence is a man between 18 and 29 years old in good health. The chain's CDR3 is CSVQDLKAYEQYF. CDR3 in DNA: TGCAGCGTGCAGGACCTTAAGGCGTACGAGCAGTACTTC.